This T cell receptor (beta chain) was profiled in a study of radiotherapy plus CTLA-4 blockade in lung cancer. About the research overall: Objective response rate was 18%; disease control rate, about 28%. Findings and caveats of the study: The study found tumor-derived TCR clones expanded in blood after radiotherapy plus ipilimumab.

The repertoire was sequenced with immunoSEQ multiplex PCR; TCRdb's copy has only in-frame clones and lacks some. Of 45,000 to 60,000 clones in the sample, 82% were seen once. Looked up from germline, CDR1 is LNHNV and CDR2 is YYDKDF (reference sequence). V gave up 2 bases and J gave up 5 bases; unmatched junction bases: 15. CDR3 size: 20 residues. A word on this clone: Its antigen is unidentified.

In chemo-refractory metastatic non-small-cell lung cancer, patients got ipilimumab CTLA-4 blockade together with focal radiation. The TCR was taken from a human donor with non-small cell lung cancer who had stable disease on radiotherapy plus ipilimumab. The rearrangement uses TRBV15 and TRBJ2-3; 14 nucleotides agree with TRBD2. The specimen was peripheral blood, collected from a patient treated with radiotherapy plus ipilimumab. The CDR3 bases are TGTGCCACCAGCAGAACGGGACTAGCGGGAGTTCCAGGGAAAGGAGATACGCAGTATTTT. Translation gives CATSRTGLAGVPGKGDTQYF.